This T cell receptor (beta chain) originates from a study of CD8 T cells in ankylosing spondylitis. Trimming removed 4 bases at V and 4 bases at J, with 11 bases between. The CDR3 runs 14 residues. Per germline, CDR1 SGHDT and CDR2 YYEEEE. TCRdb used MiXCR to reprocess the 5' RACE reads, holding one entry per CDR3 protein. The repertoire consists of a few hundred thousand distinct CDR3 sequences, with approximately 20% occurring once and the leading ten covering roughly a third. Sequencing was performed on blood, either unsorted or a sorted T cell fraction (not recorded which). The receptor was derived from a male donor with ankylosing spondylitis or in good health (not recorded which). The rearrangement uses TRBV5-6 and TRBJ2-2; D not resolved. For the CDR3, the DNA is TGTGCCAGCAGCGCCGGCGTGGGCACCGGGGAGCTGTTTTTT. This encodes CASSAGVGTGELFF.